This T cell receptor (beta chain) was recovered during a study of cytomegalovirus exposure and HLA in healthy donors. PCR was performed using 60 Vbeta and 13 Jbeta primers. Using immunoSEQ multiplex PCR, the repertoire was profiled, and TCRdb retains in-frame clones only, with some absent. The data show some 150,000 clones, 75% to 80% seen once. From germline, CDR1 is WNHNN and CDR2 SYGVQD (reference sequence). The CDR3 contains 13 residues. V gave up 5 bases and J gave up 7 bases, with 12 bases separating them. This sequence was found in a middle-aged man in good health and CMV-seropositive. This chain uses TRBV10-1 with TRBJ1-5; D unresolved. The sample was PBMCs. This CDR3 is CASSHGREQPQHF. The CDR3 DNA reads TGCGCCAGCAGTCACGGCCGGGAGCAGCCCCAGCATTTT.